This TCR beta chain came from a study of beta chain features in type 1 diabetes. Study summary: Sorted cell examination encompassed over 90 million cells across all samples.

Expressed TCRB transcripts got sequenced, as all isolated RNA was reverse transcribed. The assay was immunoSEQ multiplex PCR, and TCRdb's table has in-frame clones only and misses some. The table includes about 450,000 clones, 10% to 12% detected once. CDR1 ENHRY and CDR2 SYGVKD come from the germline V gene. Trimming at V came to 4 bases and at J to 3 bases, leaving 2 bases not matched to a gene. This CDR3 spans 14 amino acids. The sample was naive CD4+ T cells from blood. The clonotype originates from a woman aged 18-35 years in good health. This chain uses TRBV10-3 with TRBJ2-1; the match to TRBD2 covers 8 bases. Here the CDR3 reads CAISGGTSYNEQFF. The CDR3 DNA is TGTGCCATCAGTGGGGGGACTAGCTACAATGAGCAGTTCTTC.